Listed below are T cell receptor beta chains from one sample, sequenced in a study of blood T cell repertoires in COVID-19. Assay: immunoSEQ multiplex PCR; the TCRdb copy retains only in-frame clones and omits some. The data show 250,000 or so clones, 60% to 75% seen once. The material sequenced was peripheral blood. Every receptor here comes from a woman older than 75 with acute or convalescent COVID-19. CDR3s include the opening cysteine and the closing phenylalanine or tryptophan. D genes are given only for firm matches. Where a row states a size, it is once, few, many or the class of an expanded clone; other rows omit it.

>TRBV19|.|TRBJ2-7|.
CASSPGGISSYEQYF
TGTGCCAGTAGTCCGGGGGGCATAAGCTCCTACGAGCAGTACTTC
>TRBV30|few|TRBJ2-1|TRBD2
CAWMTGLAENNEQFF
TGTGCCTGGATGACGGGACTAGCGGAGAACAATGAGCAGTTCTTC
>TRBV5-1|.|TRBJ1-1|.
CASSENTEAFF
TGCGCCAGCTCAGAGAACACTGAAGCTTTCTTT
>TRBV6-5|few|TRBJ1-2|TRBD1
CASGPRDREYGYTF
TGTGCCAGCGGCCCCCGGGACAGGGAGTATGGCTACACCTTC
>TRBV7-9|.|TRBJ1-4|.
CASSTRSGLEKLFF
TGTGCCAGCAGCACCCGATCCGGTTTAGAAAAACTGTTTTTT
>TRBV10-2|once|TRBJ1-5|TRBD1
CASSRQGAGQPQHF
TGCGCCAGCAGCCGACAGGGGGCGGGTCAGCCCCAGCATTTT
>TRBV7-2|few|TRBJ2-7|TRBD1
CASSLRAEGAEQYF
TGTGCCAGCAGCTTAAGGGCAGAGGGGGCCGAGCAGTACTTC
>TRBV3-1/TRBV3-2|.|TRBJ2-1|TRBD2
CASSQLAGYNEQFF
TGTGCCAGCAGCCAACTAGCGGGGTACAATGAGCAGTTCTTC
>TRBV29-1|.|TRBJ1-2|.
CSVAQANYGYTF
TGCAGCGTTGCACAGGCTAACTATGGCTACACCTTC
>TRBV2|.|TRBJ2-2|.
CASGSQGVTGELFF
TGTGCCAGCGGATCACAGGGAGTCACCGGGGAGCTGTTTTTT
>TRBV6-1|.|TRBJ1-5|.
CASSEMRVTVSNQPQHF
TGTGCCAGCAGTGAAATGCGAGTGACAGTTAGCAATCAGCCCCAGCATTTT
>TRBV4-1|.|TRBJ1-1|TRBD1
CASSPALDRAVLAAFF
TGCGCCAGCAGCCCAGCTCTGGACAGGGCCGTTTTAGCAGCTTTCTTT
>TRBV5-1|once|TRBJ1-6|.
CASSLVGGYNSPLHF
TGCGCCAGCAGCTTGGTGGGGGGCTATAATTCACCCCTCCACTTT
>TRBV7-3|.|TRBJ2-7|TRBD1
CASSKTTGAGEQYF
TGTGCCAGCAGCAAAACGACAGGGGCTGGGGAGCAGTACTTC
>TRBV11-2|.|TRBJ1-1|.
CASSFAEAFF
TGTGCCAGCAGCTTCGCTGAAGCTTTCTTT
>TRBV21-1|few|TRBJ1-6|.
CASSPRHRGWPYNSPLHF
TGTGCCAGCAGCCCCCGTCACAGGGGGTGGCCGTATAATTCACCCCTCCACTTT
>TRBV19|.|TRBJ2-3|.
CASSIAVSTSTDTQYF
TGTGCCAGTAGTATAGCCGTGTCAACTAGCACAGATACGCAGTATTTT
>TRBV3-1/TRBV3-2|.|TRBJ1-1|.
CASSQGHSNTEAFF
TGTGCCAGCAGCCAAGGACACTCGAACACTGAAGCTTTCTTT
>TRBV5-1|.|TRBJ1-1|TRBD1
CASSSQGRNTEAFF
TGCGCCAGCAGCTCACAGGGGAGGAACACTGAAGCTTTCTTT
>TRBV12-2|.|TRBJ2-1|.
CASLPEGGGASEQFF
TGTGCAAGTCTACCAGAGGGAGGTGGGGCCAGTGAGCAGTTCTTC
>TRBV4-2|.|TRBJ2-3|TRBD2
CASSQEASGGTDTQYF
TGTGCCAGCAGCCAAGAGGCTAGCGGGGGCACAGATACGCAGTATTTT
>TRBV5-1|once|TRBJ2-7|TRBD1
CASSHGQGAYEQYF
TGCGCCAGCAGCCATGGACAGGGGGCCTACGAGCAGTACTTC
>TRBV5-4|.|TRBJ2-7|TRBD1
CASSSPGQGGYEQYF
TGTGCCAGCAGCTCGCCGGGACAGGGTGGCTACGAGCAGTACTTC
>TRBV7-9|.|TRBJ1-5|.
CASSLGTDSNQPQHF
TGTGCCAGCAGCTTAGGGACAGATAGCAATCAGCCCCAGCATTTT
>TRBV7-2|.|TRBJ2-3|.
CASSSQGSTDTQYF
TGTGCCAGCAGCTCCCAGGGTAGTACAGATACGCAGTATTTT
>TRBV3-1/TRBV3-2|.|TRBJ2-1|TRBD2
CASSQDRTSGGWNEQFF
TGTGCCAGCAGCCAAGACCGGACTAGCGGGGGGTGGAATGAGCAGTTCTTC
>TRBV29-1|.|TRBJ1-2|TRBD1
CSGGTGTNYGYTF
TGCAGCGGTGGGACAGGCACTAACTATGGCTACACCTTC
>TRBV5-5|.|TRBJ1-2|.
CASSLVPGSSYGYTF
TGTGCCAGCAGCTTGGTCCCGGGGTCTAGCTATGGCTACACCTTC
>TRBV10-3|.|TRBJ2-7|.
CAISGRDYEQYF
TGTGCCATCAGTGGGAGGGATTACGAGCAGTACTTC
>TRBV14|.|TRBJ1-6|.
CASSQELSTSYNSPLHF
TGTGCCAGCAGCCAAGAACTGAGTACCTCCTATAATTCACCCCTCCACTTT
>TRBV19|once|TRBJ2-6|.
CASSLTWRAGANVLTF
TGTGCCAGTAGCCTCACCTGGAGGGCCGGGGCCAACGTCCTGACTTTC
>TRBV7-9|.|TRBJ1-2|TRBD1
CASSLVVRGFDGYTF
TGTGCCAGCAGCTTAGTGGTCAGGGGGTTTGATGGCTACACCTTC
>TRBV2|.|TRBJ2-2|TRBD1
CASSKVQGRGRDGELFF
TGTGCCAGCAGTAAAGTACAGGGGCGTGGGCGTGACGGGGAGCTGTTTTTT
>TRBV16|.|TRBJ2-1|TRBD1
CASSQGQASYNEQFF
TGTGCCAGCAGCCAAGGACAGGCTTCCTACAATGAGCAGTTCTTC